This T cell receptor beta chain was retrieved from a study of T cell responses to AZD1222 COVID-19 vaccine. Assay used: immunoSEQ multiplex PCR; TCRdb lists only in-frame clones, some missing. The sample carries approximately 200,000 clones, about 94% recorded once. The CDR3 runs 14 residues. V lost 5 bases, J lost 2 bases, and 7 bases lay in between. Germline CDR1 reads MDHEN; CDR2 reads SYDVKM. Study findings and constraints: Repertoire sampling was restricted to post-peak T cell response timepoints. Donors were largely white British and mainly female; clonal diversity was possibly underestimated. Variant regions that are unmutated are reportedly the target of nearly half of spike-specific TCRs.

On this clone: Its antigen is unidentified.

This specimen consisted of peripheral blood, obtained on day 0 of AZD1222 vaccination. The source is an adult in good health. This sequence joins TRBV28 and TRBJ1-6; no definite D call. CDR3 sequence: CASSTPPYNSPLHF. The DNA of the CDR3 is TGTGCCAGCAGTACGCCGCCCTATAATTCACCCCTCCACTTT.